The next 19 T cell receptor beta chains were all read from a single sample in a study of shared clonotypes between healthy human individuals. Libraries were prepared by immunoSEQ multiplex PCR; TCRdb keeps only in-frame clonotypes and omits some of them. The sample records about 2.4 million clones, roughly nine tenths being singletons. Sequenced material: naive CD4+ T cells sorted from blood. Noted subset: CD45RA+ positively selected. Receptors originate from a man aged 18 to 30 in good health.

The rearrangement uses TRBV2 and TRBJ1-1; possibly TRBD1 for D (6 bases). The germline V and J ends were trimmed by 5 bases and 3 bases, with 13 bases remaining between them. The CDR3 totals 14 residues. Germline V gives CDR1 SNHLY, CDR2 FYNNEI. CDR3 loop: CASSPQGSYTEAFF. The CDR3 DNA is TGTGCCAGCAGTCCTCAGGGGTCGTACACTGAAGCTTTCTTT. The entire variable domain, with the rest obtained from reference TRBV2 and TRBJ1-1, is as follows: EPEVTQTPSHQVTQMGQEVILRCVPISNHLYFYWYRQILGQKVEFLVSFYNNEISEKSEIFDDQFSVERPDGSNFTLKIRSTKLEDSAMYFCASSPQGSYTEAFFGQGTRLTVV.

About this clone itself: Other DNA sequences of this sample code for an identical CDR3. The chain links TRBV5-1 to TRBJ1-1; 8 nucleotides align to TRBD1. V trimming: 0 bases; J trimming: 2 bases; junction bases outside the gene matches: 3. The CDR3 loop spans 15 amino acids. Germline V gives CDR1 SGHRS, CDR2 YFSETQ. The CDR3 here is CASSLDGQGNTEAFF. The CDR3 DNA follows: TGCGCCAGCAGCTTGGACGGACAGGGAAACACTGAAGCTTTCTTT. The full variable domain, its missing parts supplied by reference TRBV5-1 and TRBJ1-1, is KAGVTQTPRYLIKTRGQQVTLSCSPISGHRSVSWYQQTPGQGLQFLFEYFSETQRNKGNFPGRFSGRQFSNSRSEMNVSTLELGDSALYLCASSLDGQGNTEAFFGQGTRLTVV.

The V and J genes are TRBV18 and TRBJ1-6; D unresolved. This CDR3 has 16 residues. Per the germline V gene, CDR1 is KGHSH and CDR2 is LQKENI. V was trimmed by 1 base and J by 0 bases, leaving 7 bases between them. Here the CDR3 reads CASSPQESSYNSPLHF. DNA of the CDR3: TGTGCCAGCTCACCACAAGAGAGCTCCTATAATTCACCCCTCCACTTT.

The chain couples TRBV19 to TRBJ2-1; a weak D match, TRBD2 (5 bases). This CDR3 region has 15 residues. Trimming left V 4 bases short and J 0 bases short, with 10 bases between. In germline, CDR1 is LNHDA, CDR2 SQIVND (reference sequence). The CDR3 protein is CASSTDLSSYNEQFF. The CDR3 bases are TGTGCCAGTAGTACGGACTTGAGCTCCTACAATGAGCAGTTCTTC. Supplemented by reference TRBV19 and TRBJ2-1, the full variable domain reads DGGITQSPKYLFRKEGQNVTLSCEQNLNHDAMYWYRQDPGQGLRLIYYSQIVNDFQKGDIAEGYSVSREKKESFPLTVTSAQKNPTAFYLCASSTDLSSYNEQFFGPGTRLTVL.

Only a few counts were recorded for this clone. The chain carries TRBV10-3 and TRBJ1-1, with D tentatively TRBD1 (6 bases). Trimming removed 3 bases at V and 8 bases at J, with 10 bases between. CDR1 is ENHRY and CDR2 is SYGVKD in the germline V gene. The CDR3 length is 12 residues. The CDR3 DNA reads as TGTGCCATCAGTGAAGTGAGGGGGGAAGCTTTCTTT. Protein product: CAISEVRGEAFF.

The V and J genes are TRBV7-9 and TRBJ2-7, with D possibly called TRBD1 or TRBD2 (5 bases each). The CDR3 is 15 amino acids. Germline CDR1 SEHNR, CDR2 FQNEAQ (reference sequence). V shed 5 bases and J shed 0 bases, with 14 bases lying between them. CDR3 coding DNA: TGTGCCAGCAGCCACGTGACGGGGACCTCCTACGAGCAGTACTTC. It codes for CASSHVTGTSYEQYF.

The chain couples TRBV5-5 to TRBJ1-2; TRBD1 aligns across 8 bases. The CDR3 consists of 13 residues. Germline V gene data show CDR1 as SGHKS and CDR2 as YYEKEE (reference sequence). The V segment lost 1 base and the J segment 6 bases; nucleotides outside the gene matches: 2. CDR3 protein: CASSLLQGDGYTF. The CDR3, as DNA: TGTGCCAGCAGCTTGCTACAGGGGGATGGCTACACCTTC.

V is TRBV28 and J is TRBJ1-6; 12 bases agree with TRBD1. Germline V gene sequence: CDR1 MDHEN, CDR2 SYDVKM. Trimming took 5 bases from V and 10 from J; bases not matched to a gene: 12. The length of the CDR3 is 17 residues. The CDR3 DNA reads TGTGCCAGCAGTACAGGTCGGGACAGGGGGCCGGGGTCACCCCTCCACTTT. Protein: CASSTGRDRGPGSPLHF.

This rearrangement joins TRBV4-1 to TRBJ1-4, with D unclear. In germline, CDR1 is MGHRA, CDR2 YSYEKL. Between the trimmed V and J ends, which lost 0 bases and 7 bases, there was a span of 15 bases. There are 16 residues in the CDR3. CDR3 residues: CASSQDLTAGGEKLFF. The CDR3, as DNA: TGCGCCAGCAGCCAAGATCTGACTGCCGGAGGTGAAAAACTGTTTTTT.

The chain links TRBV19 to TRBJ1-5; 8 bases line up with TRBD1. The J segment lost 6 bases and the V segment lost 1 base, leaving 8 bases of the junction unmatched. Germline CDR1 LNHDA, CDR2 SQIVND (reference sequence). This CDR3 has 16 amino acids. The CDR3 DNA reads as TGTGCCAGTAGTATAGCCCTGGACAGGGTTCCTCAGCCCCAGCATTTT. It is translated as CASSIALDRVPQPQHF.

Written as DNA, the CDR3 is TGTGCCAGCAGTCCGGCGACAGGGGAGAGGGAGCTGTTTTTT. Translating gives CASSPATGERELFF. The rearrangement uses TRBV6-6 and TRBJ2-2, with TRBD1 matching over 8 bases. Germline CDR1 and CDR2: MNHNY and SVGAGI (reference sequence). V shed 5 bases and J 9 bases; nucleotides not matched to a gene: 8. The CDR3 is 14 residues long.

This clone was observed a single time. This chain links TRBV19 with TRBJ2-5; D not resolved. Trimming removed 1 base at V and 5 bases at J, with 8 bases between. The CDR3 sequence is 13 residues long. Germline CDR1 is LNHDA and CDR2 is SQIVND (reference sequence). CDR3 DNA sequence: TGTGCCAGTAGTATAGCTGGGCTGGAGACCCAGTACTTC. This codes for CASSIAGLETQYF.

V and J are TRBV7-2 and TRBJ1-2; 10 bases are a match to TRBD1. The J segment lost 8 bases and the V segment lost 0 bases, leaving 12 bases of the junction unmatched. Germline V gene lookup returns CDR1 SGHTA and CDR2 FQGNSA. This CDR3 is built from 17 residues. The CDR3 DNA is TGTGCCAGCAGCTTAGCGGCCGACAGGGGGCAAAGGGGAGGCTACACCTTC. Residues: CASSLAADRGQRGGYTF.

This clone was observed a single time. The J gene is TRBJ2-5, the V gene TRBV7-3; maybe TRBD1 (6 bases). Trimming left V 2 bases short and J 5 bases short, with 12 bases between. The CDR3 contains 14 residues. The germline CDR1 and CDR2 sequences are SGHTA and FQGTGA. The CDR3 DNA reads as TGTGCCAGCAGCTTAGCAGGGGTCAGCGAGACCCAGTACTTC. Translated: CASSLAGVSETQYF.

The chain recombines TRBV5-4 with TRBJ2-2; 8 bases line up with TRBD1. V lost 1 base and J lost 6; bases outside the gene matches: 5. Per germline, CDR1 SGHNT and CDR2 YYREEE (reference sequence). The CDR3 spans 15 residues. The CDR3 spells CASSLYRGFAGELFF. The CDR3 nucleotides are TGTGCCAGCAGCTTGTACAGGGGGTTCGCCGGGGAGCTGTTTTTT.

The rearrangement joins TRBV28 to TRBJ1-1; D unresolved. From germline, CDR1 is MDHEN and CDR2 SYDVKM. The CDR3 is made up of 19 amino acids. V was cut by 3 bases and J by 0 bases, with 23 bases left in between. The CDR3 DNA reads TGTGCCAGCAGTTTCGCCCTGGGAAGGGTGTTAGGGATGAACACTGAAGCTTTCTTT. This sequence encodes CASSFALGRVLGMNTEAFF.

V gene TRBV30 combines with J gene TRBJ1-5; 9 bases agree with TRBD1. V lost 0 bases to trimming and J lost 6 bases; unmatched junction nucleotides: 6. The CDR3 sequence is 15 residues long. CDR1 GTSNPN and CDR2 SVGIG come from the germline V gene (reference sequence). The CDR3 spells CAWSVTQGASQPQHF. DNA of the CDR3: TGTGCCTGGAGTGTTACACAGGGGGCAAGTCAGCCCCAGCATTTT.

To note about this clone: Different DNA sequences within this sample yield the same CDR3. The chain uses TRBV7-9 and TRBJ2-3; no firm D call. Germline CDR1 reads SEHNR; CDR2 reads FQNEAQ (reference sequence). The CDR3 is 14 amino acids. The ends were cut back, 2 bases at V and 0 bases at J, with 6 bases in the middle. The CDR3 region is CASSLSISTDTQYF. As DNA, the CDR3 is TGTGCCAGCAGCTTATCTATTAGCACAGATACGCAGTATTTT.

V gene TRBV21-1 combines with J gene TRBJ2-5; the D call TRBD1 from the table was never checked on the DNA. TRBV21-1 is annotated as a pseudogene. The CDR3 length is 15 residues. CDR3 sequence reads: CASRTDGTGAETQYF. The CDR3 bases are TGTGCCAGCAGAACGGACGGGACAGGGGCGGAGACCCAGTACTTC.